The sequence of this T cell receptor (beta chain) was determined in a study of T cell changes during pregnancy in multiple sclerosis. CDR3 length: 17 residues. The V gene end was trimmed by 4 bases and the J gene end by 0 bases; junction bases not matched to a gene: 7. Germline CDR1 and CDR2: MGHRA and YSYEKL. The table came from immunoSEQ multiplex PCR; TCRdb's copy has only in-frame clones and leaves some out. The sample lists more than 45,000 clones, 93% occurring once. The chain is built from TRBV4-1 and TRBJ2-5, with TRBD1 identical over 11 bases. This specimen consisted of CD8+ T cells from peripheral blood mononuclear cells, obtained in the second trimester of pregnancy. The receptor's source is a female donor with multiple sclerosis, enrolled in a pregnancy study. CDR3 bases: TGCGCCAGCAGCCCCCGGGACAGGGGGATGAACCAAGAGACCCAGTACTTC. This gives the protein CASSPRDRGMNQETQYF.